The clone carrying this TCR beta chain has ten or more counts. Exclusion followed for patients with uncontrolled infection, other autoimmune disease, pregnancy or lactation. The data derive from a study of T cells in Graves' hyperthyroidism and ophthalmopathy. V was clipped by 7 bases and J by 0 bases, with 17 bases between them. The CDR3 runs 15 residues. Germline loops: CDR1 GTSNPN, CDR2 SVGIG (reference sequence). Amplified regions were TCR beta CDR3 sequences from RNA transcripts. The primer set for the first-round RT-PCR of the TCR CDR3 was HTBI. TCRdb processed the multiplex PCR reads anew with MiXCR; each CDR3 protein has one entry. The data hold under 650,000 distinct CDR3 sequences, with roughly 17% observed a single time.

The chain couples TRBV30 to TRBJ2-3; D is possibly TRBD2 (5 bases). The material sequenced was blood. This sequence originates from a woman in her 30s with Graves' hyperthyroidism. In nucleotides, the CDR3 is TGTGCCTCGTCGGCGGGCCCTCCTAGCACAGATACGCAGTATTTT. Protein product: CASSAGPPSTDTQYF.